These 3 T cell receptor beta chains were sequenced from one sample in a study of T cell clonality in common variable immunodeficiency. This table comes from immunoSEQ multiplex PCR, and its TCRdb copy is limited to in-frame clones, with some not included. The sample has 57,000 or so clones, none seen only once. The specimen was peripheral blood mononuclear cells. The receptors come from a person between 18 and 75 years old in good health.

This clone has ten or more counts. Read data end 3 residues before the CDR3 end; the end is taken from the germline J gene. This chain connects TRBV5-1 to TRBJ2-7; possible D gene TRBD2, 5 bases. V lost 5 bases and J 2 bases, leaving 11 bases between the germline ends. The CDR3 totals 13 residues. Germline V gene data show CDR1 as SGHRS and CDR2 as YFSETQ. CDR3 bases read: TGCGCCAGCAGTCTTAGCGTAGCCTACGAG. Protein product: CASSLSVAYE. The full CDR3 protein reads CASSLSVAYEQYF.

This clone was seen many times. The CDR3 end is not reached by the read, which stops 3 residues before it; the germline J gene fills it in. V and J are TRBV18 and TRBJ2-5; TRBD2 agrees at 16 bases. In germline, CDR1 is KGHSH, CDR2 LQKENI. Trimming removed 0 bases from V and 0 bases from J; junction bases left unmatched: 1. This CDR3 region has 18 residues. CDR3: CASSPPGLAGGNQETQYF. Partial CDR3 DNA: TGTGCCAGCTCACCACCGGGACTAGCGGGAGGGAACCAAGAGACC. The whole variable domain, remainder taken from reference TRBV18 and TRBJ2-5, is NAGVMQNPRHLVRRRGQEARLRCSPMKGHSHVYWYRQLPEEGLKFMVYLQKENIIDESGMPKERFSAEFPKEGPSILRIQQVVRGDSAAYFCASSPPGLAGGNQETQYFGPGTRLLVL.

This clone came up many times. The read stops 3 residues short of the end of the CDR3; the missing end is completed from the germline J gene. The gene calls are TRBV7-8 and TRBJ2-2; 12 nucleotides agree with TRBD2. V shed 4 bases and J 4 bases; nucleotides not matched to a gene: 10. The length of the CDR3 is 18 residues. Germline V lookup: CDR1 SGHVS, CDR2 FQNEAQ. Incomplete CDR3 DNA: TGTGCCAGCAGCTCTACCGCTAGCGGGAGGGCTGGCACCGGGGAG. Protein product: CASSSTASGRAGTGE. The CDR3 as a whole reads CASSSTASGRAGTGELFF.